This T cell receptor beta chain emerged from a study of T cell changes during pregnancy in multiple sclerosis. This table comes from immunoSEQ multiplex PCR, and its TCRdb copy is limited to in-frame clones, with some not included. The sample holds around 60,000 clones, approximately 90% seen once. The CDR3 sequence is 14 residues long. Trimming at V came to 1 base and at J to 7 bases, leaving 5 bases not matched to a gene. CDR1 is SEHNR and CDR2 is FQNEAQ in the germline V gene (reference sequence). V gene TRBV7-9 combines with J gene TRBJ2-5; 8 bases fit TRBD2. The receptor comes from a female donor in good health, enrolled as a control in a pregnancy study. The source was peripheral blood, collected in the second trimester of pregnancy. CDR3 in amino acids: CASSLGGLVTTQYF. The CDR3 coding sequence is TGTGCCAGCAGCTTAGGGGGACTAGTGACGACCCAGTACTTC.